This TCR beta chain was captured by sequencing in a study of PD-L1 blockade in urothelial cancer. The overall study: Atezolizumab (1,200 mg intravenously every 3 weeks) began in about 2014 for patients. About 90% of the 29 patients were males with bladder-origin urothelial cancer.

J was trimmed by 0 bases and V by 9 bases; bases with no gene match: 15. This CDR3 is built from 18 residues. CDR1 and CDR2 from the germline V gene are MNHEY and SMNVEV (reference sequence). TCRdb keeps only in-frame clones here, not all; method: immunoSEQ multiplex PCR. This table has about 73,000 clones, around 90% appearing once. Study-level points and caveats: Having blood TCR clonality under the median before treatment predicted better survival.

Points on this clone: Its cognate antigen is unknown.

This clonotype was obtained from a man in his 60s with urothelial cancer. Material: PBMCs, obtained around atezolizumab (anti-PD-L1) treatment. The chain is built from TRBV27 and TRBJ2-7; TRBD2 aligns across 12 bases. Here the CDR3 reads CARRLAGVESDSSYEQYF. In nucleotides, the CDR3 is TGTGCCAGAAGACTAGCGGGGGTGGAGTCCGATAGCTCCTACGAGCAGTACTTC.